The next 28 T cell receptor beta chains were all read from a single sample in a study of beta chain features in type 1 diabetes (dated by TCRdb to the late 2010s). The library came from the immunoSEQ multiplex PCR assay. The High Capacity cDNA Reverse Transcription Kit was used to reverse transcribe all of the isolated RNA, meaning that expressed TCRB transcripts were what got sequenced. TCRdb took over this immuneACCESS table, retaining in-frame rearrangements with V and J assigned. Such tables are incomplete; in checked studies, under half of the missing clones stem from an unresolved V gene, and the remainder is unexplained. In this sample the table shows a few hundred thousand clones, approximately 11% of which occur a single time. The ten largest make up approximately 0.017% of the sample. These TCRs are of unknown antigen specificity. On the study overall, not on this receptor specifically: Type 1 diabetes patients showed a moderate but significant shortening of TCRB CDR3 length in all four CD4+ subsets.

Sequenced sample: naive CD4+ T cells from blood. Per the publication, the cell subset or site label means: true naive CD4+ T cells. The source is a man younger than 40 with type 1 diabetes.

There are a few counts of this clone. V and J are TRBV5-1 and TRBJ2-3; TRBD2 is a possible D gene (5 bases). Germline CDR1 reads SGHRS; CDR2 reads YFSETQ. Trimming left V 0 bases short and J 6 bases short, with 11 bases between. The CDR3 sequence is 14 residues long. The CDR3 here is CASSLGGVVDTQYF. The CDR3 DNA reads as TGCGCCAGCAGCTTGGGGGGAGTCGTGGATACGCAGTATTTT.

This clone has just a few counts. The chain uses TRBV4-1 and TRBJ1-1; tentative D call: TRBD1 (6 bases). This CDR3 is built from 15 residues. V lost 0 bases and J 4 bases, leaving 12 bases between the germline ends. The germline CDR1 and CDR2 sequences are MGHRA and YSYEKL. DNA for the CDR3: TGCGCCAGCAGCCAAGATCGAGGGGGGGGCACTGAAGCTTTCTTT. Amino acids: CASSQDRGGGTEAFF.

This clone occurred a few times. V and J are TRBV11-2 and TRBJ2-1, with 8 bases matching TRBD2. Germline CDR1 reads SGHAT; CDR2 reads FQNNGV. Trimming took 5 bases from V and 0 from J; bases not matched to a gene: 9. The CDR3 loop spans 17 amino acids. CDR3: CASSPGRGRSSYNEQFF. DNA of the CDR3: TGTGCCAGCAGCCCAGGGCGCGGGAGGAGCTCCTACAATGAGCAGTTCTTC.

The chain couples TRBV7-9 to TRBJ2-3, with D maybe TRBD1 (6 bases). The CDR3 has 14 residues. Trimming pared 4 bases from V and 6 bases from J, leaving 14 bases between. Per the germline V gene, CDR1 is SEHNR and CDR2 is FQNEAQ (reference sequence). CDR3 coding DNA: TGTGCCAGCAGCTCCCTGGTCAGGGGCGATACGCAGTATTTT. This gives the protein CASSSLVRGDTQYF. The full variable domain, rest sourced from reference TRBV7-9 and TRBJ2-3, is DTGVSQNPRHKITKRGQNVTFRCDPISEHNRLYWYRQTLGQGPEFLTYFQNEAQLEKSRLLSDRFSAERPKGSFSTLEIQRTEQGDSAMYLCASSSLVRGDTQYFGPGTRLTVL.

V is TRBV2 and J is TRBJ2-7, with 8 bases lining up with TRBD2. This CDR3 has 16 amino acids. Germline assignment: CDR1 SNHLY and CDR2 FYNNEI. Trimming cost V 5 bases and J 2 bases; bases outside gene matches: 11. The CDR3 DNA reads TGTGCCAGCAGTCCCTATACTAGCGGTGCGACCTACGAGCAGTACTTC. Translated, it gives CASSPYTSGATYEQYF.

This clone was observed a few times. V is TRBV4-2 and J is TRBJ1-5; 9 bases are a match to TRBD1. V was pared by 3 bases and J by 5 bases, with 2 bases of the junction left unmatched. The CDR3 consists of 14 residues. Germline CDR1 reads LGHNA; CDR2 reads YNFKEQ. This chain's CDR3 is CASSQWTGDQPQHF. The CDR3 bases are TGTGCCAGCAGCCAGTGGACAGGGGATCAGCCCCAGCATTTT.

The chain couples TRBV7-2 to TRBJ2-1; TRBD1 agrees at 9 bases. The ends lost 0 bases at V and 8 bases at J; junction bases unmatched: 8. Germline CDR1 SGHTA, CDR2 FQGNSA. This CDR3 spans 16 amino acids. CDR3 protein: CASSLARDRVYHEQFF. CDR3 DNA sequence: TGTGCCAGCAGCTTAGCGCGGGACAGGGTTTACCATGAGCAGTTCTTC. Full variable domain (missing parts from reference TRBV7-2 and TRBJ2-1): GAGVSQSPSNKVTEKGKDVELRCDPISGHTALYWYRQSLGQGLEFLIYFQGNSAPDKSGLPSDRFSAERTGGSVSTLTIQRTQQEDSAVYLCASSLARDRVYHEQFFGPGTRLTVL.

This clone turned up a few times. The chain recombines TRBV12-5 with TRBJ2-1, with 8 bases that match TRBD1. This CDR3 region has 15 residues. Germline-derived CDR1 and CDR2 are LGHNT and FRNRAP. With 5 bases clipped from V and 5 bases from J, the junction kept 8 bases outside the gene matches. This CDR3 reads CASGPQQGVNNEQFF. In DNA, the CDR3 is TGTGCTAGTGGTCCCCAACAGGGGGTTAACAATGAGCAGTTCTTC.

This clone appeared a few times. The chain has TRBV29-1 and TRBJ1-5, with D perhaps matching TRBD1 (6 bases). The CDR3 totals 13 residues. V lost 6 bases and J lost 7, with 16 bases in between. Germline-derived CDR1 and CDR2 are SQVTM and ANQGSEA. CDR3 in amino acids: CSVEQGLGQPQHF. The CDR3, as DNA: TGCAGCGTCGAACAGGGCCTGGGGCAGCCCCAGCATTTT.

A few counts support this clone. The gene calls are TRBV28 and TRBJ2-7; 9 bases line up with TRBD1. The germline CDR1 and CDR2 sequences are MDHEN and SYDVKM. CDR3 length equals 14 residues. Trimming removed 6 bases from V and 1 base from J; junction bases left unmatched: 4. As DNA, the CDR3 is TGTGCCAGCAGGGGACAGGGACGGTCCTACGAGCAGTACTTC. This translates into CASRGQGRSYEQYF.

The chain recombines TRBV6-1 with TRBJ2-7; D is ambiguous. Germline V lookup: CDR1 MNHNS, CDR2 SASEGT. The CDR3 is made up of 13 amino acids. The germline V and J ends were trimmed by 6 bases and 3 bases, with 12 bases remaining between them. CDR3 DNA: TGTGCCAGCAGGGATGACAACGGCTACGAGCAGTACTTC. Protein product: CASRDDNGYEQYF.

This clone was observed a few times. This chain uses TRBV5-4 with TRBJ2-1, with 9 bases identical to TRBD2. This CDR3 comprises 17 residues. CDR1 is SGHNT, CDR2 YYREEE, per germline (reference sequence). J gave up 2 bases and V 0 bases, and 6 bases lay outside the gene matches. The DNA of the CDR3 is TGTGCCAGCAGCTTGGCGGCTAGCGGGGACCCCTACAATGAGCAGTTCTTC. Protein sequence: CASSLAASGDPYNEQFF.

The CDR3 bases are TGTGCCAGCAGCTTAGTCGCGGGGCGGAACACCGGGGAGCTGTTTTTT. This codes for CASSLVAGRNTGELFF. The chain employs TRBV7-8 and TRBJ2-2, with D tentatively TRBD2 (6 bases). CDR3 length equals 16 residues. The germline V and J ends were trimmed by 1 base and 1 base, with 10 bases remaining between them. Germline V gives CDR1 SGHVS, CDR2 FQNEAQ.

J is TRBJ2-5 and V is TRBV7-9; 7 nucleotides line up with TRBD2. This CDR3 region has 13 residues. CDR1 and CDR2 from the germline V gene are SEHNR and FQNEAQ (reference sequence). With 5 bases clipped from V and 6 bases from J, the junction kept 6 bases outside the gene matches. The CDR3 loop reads CASSPTSPQTQYF. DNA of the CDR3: TGTGCCAGCAGCCCGACTAGCCCGCAGACCCAGTACTTC.

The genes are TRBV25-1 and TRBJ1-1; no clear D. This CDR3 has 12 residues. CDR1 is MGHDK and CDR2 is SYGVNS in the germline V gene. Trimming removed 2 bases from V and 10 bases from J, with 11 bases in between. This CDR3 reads CASSEPRHGAFF. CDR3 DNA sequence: TGTGCCAGCAGTGAACCACGACACGGAGCTTTCTTT.

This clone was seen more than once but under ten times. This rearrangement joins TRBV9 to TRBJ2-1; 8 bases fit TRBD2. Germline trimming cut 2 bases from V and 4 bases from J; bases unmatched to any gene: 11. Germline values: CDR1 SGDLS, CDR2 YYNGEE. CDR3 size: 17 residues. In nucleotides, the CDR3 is TGTGCCAGCAGCGTCGGTTCGGGGGGGGCCAGGTACAATGAGCAGTTCTTC. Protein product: CASSVGSGGARYNEQFF.

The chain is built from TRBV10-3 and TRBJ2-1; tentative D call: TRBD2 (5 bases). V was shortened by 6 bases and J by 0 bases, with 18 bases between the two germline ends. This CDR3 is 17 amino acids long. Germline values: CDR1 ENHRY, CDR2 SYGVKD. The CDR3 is CAIRGSGRANSYNEQFF. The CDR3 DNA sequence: TGTGCCATCAGGGGGAGCGGTAGGGCCAACTCCTACAATGAGCAGTTCTTC.

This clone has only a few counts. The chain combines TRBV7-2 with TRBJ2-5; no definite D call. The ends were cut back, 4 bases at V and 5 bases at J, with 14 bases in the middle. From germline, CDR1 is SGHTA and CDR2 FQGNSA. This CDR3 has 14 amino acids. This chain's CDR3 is CASSSRVLGETQYF. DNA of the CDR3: TGTGCCAGCAGCTCCCGGGTCCTTGGGGAGACCCAGTACTTC.

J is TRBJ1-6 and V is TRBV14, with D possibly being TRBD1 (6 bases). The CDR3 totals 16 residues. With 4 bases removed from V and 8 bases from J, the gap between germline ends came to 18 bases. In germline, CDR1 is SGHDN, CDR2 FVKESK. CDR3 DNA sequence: TGTGCCAGCAGCCCCCCGGGACGGCCAGGGGATTCACCCCTCCACTTT. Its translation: CASSPPGRPGDSPLHF.

The CDR3 bases are TGTGCCAGCAGTTCGTTAGCGGGGGGCCTTTACAATGAGCAGTTCTTC. Protein sequence: CASSSLAGGLYNEQFF. J is TRBJ2-1 and V is TRBV6-6, with TRBD2 identical over 10 bases. J gave up 4 bases and V 4 bases, and 7 bases lay outside the gene matches. The CDR3 contains 16 residues. The germline CDR1 and CDR2 sequences are MNHNY and SVGAGI (reference sequence).

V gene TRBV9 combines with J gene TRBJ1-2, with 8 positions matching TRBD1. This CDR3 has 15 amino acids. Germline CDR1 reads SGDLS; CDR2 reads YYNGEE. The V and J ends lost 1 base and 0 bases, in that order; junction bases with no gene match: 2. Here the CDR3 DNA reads TGTGCCAGCAGCGTAACAGGGGGGGCTAACTATGGCTACACCTTC. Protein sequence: CASSVTGGANYGYTF.

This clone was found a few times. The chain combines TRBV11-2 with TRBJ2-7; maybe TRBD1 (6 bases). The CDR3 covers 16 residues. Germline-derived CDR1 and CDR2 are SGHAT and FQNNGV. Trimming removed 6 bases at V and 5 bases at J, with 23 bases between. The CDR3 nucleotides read TGTGCCAGCAGGCTCCCTTGGGGGCAGGGTAGCGACGAGCAGTACTTC. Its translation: CASRLPWGQGSDEQYF.

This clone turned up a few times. The CDR3 sequence is CASSLRGQGANGANVLTF. The CDR3 bases are TGTGCCAGCAGCCTGCGGGGACAGGGGGCTAATGGGGCCAACGTCCTGACTTTC. V gene TRBV13 combines with J gene TRBJ2-6; 12 bases are a match to TRBD1. Per germline, CDR1 PRHDT and CDR2 FYEKMQ (reference sequence). The ends lost 5 bases at V and 3 bases at J; junction bases unmatched: 8. This CDR3 spans 18 amino acids.

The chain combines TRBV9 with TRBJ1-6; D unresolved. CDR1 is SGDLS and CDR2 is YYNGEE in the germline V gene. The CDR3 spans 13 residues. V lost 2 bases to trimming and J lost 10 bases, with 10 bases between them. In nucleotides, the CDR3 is TGTGCCAGCAGCGTCACCGTAGAATCACCCCTCCACTTT. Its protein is CASSVTVESPLHF.

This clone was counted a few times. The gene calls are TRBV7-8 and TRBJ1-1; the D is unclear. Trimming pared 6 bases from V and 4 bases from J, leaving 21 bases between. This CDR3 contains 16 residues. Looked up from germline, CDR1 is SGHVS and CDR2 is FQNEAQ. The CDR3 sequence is CASSKFGSGKGTEAFF. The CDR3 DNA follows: TGTGCCAGCAGTAAATTCGGGTCGGGGAAGGGCACTGAAGCTTTCTTT.

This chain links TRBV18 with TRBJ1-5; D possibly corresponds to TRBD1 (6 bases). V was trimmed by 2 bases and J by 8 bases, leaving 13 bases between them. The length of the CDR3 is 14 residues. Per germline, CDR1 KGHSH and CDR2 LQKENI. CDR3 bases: TGTGCCAGCTCACCATCAGGCAGGGGAGAGCCCCAGCATTTT. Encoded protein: CASSPSGRGEPQHF.

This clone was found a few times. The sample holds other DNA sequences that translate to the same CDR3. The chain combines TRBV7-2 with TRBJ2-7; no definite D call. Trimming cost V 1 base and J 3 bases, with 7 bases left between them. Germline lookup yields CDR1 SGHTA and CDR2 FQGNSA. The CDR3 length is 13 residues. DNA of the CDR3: TGTGCCAGCAGCTTAGGAGGCGGCTACGAGCAGTACTTC. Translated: CASSLGGGYEQYF.

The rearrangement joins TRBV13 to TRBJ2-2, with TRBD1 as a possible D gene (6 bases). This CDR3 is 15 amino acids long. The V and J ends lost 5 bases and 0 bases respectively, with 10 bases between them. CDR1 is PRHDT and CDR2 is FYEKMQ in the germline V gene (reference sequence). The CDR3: CASSPGTPNTGELFF. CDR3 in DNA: TGTGCCAGCAGCCCTGGGACACCGAACACCGGGGAGCTGTTTTTT.